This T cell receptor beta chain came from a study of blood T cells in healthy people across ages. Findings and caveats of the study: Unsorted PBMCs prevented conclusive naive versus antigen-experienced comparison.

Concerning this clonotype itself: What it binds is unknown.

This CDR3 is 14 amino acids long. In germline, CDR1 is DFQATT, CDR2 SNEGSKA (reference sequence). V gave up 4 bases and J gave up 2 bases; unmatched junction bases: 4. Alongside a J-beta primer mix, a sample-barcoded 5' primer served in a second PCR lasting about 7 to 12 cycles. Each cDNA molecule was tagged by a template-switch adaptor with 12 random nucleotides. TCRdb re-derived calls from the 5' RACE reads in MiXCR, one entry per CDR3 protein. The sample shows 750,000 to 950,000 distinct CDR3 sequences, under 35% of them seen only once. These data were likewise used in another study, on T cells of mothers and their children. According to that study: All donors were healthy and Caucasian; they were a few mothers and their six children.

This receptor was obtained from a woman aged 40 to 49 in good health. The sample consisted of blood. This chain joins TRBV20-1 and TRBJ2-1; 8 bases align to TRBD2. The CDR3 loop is CSAKRGPAYNEQFF. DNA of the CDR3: TGCAGTGCTAAGCGGGGGCCAGCCTACAATGAGCAGTTCTTC.